This TCR beta chain was identified during a study of human T cells and chemical hapten exposure. General observations from the study: With DPC sensitization, TCRs exceeding 1 in 1000 frequency showed no change.

The germline V gene encodes CDR1 ENHRY and CDR2 SYGVKD. The V and J ends lost 8 bases and 3 bases respectively, with 8 bases between them. This CDR3 contains 11 residues. TCRdb re-called the RACE reads with MiXCR, one entry per CDR3 protein. The sample holds 180,000 or so distinct CDR3 sequences; around 20% are singletons and the top ten take approximately 6.7%. The time point denotes: patch test 1, 2 weeks after DPC sensitization. Specified treatment: therapeutic diphenylcyclopropenone sensitization with weekly scalp DPC. This clonotype was recorded a few times. Its antigen is undetermined. Sequencing was performed on whole blood, taken in connection with sensitization to the hapten diphenylcyclopropenone (DPC). The TCR sequence derives from a woman aged 45-60 years with alopecia areata. Some clones in this sample may be carry-over from other donors' samples. The chain employs TRBV10-3 and TRBJ2-7; D may correspond to TRBD1 or TRBD2 (5 bases each). Here the CDR3 reads CAIGTDYEQYF. CDR3 nucleotide sequence: TGTGCCATCGGGACGGACTACGAGCAGTACTTC.